The entry below gives a single T cell receptor beta chain sequence along with its context. The antigen remains unidentified. CDR1 and CDR2 (germline): MNHNS, SASEGT. Trimming removed 3 bases from V and 4 bases from J; junction bases left unmatched: 5. The CDR3 consists of 15 residues. The sample comes from a study of cytomegalovirus exposure and HLA in healthy donors. Across the study: Falling in the Caucasian-associated ancestry cluster were approximately 84% of around 370 genotyped donors.

It was with 60 Vbeta and 13 Jbeta primers that the PCR ran. Sequencing was performed with immunoSEQ multiplex PCR; in TCRdb, only in-frame clones are kept and a portion is missing. The sample records some 180,000 clones, roughly three quarters being singletons. Overall study findings and caveats: Indistinguishable V segments, including TRBV6-2 and TRBV6-3, were excluded. Beyond CMV serostatus, there was no information to go on about immune exposure.

The source is a male donor in good health and CMV-seronegative. This chain joins TRBV6-1 and TRBJ1-1; 10 positions agree with TRBD1. The sample was PBMCs. The DNA of the CDR3 is TGTGCCAGCAGTGAGACATGGACAGGGGGCACTGAAGCTTTCTTT. Amino acid sequence: CASSETWTGGTEAFF.